The 4 T cell receptor beta chains presented below share a single source sample, sequenced in a study of blood T cell repertoires in COVID-19. Profiling relied on immunoSEQ multiplex PCR, and the TCRdb table lists in-frame clones only, not all of them. In the table there are some 180,000 clones, 80% of which are singletons. Source material: peripheral blood. These TCRs come from a man aged 55 to 69 with acute or convalescent COVID-19.

V and J are TRBV2 and TRBJ2-1; 9 bases match TRBD2. The CDR3 has 16 residues. With 1 base clipped from V and 9 bases from J, the junction kept 10 bases outside the gene matches. Germline V gene sequence: CDR1 SNHLY, CDR2 FYNNEI. In DNA, the CDR3 is TGTGCCAGCAGTGAAGTTGGCGGGGGGGTCTATGGTGAGCAGTTCTTC. It encodes CASSEVGGGVYGEQFF.

This clone was detected once. The chain links TRBV6-5 to TRBJ1-2; 8 bases are a match to TRBD1. V shed 7 bases and J 7 bases; nucleotides not matched to a gene: 11. The germline CDR1 and CDR2 sequences are MNHEY and SVGAGI. The CDR3 covers 14 residues. The chain's CDR3 is CASTPGQGIGGYTF. The CDR3 nucleotides are TGTGCCAGCACACCTGGACAGGGCATCGGTGGCTACACCTTC.

This clone was seen just once. This sequence joins TRBV25-1 and TRBJ1-1; 8 nucleotides line up with TRBD1. J lost 4 bases, V lost 1 base, and 8 bases had no gene match. CDR1 is MGHDK and CDR2 is SYGVNS in the germline V gene. This CDR3 is built from 16 residues. The CDR3 here is CASSEWAGGEGTEAFF. In DNA form, the CDR3 reads TGTGCCAGCAGTGAATGGGCAGGGGGCGAGGGCACTGAAGCTTTCTTT.

V is TRBV3-1 (or the pseudogene TRBV3-2) and J is TRBJ2-6; no clear D gene. The CDR3 length is 17 residues. Germline lookup yields CDR1 LGHDT and CDR2 YNNKEL (reference sequence). Trimming cost V 1 base and J 0 bases, with 10 bases left between them. Here the CDR3 DNA reads TGTGCCAGCAGCCAAGCACCTGCGAGCTCTGGGGCCAACGTCCTGACTTTC. This gives the protein CASSQAPASSGANVLTF.